The T cell receptor beta chain described here comes from a study of T cell changes during pregnancy in multiple sclerosis. Looked up from germline, CDR1 is SGHVS and CDR2 is FQNEAQ. This CDR3 is 13 amino acids long. Trimming took 5 bases from V and 6 from J, leaving 14 bases between them. Profiling relied on immunoSEQ multiplex PCR, and the TCRdb table lists in-frame clones only, not all of them. The sample lists about 60,000 clones, roughly 92% seen once, with 2.5% to 3.5% in the top ten. The sequence was obtained from a female donor with multiple sclerosis, enrolled in a pregnancy study. This specimen consisted of CD8+ T cells from peripheral blood mononuclear cells, obtained in the second trimester of pregnancy. This rearrangement joins TRBV7-8 to TRBJ2-7; D possibly uses TRBD1 or TRBD2 (7 bases each). The CDR3 reads CASSLDREGEQYF. CDR3 coding DNA: TGTGCCAGCAGCCTAGACAGGGAGGGCGAGCAGTACTTC.